These T cell receptor beta chains were read from a single sample in a study of Ad26.COV2.S vaccination and SARS-CoV-2 variants. The repertoire was sequenced with immunoSEQ multiplex PCR; TCRdb's copy has only in-frame clones and lacks some. Here the sample spans about 410,000 clones, 80% to 95% being singletons. The sample was peripheral blood, taken in a trial of Ad26.COV2.S vaccine versus placebo. These receptors were taken from a person aged 18-65 years who received the Ad26.COV2.S COVID-19 vaccine or a placebo. Both conserved end residues are part of each CDR3. A D gene is named only where the DNA matches it firmly. Some rows have no size entry. The others give once, few or many, or a class for an expanded clone.

>NA|TRBJ1-2|15|NA|TRBV15
TGTGCCACCAGCAGAGATGAAGAGGGACTCTATGGCTACACCTTC
CATSRDEEGLYGYTF
>NA|TRBJ1-2|15|TRBD1|TRBV5-1
TGCGCCAGCAGCTTCGGTGGGACAGATACCTATGGCTACACCTTC
CASSFGGTDTYGYTF
>NA|TRBJ2-5|17|TRBD2|TRBV3-1/TRBV3-2
TGTGCCAGCAGCTTTCATTCTAGCGGGGGGGCCGGGGAGACCCAGTACTTC
CASSFHSSGGAGETQYF
>NA|TRBJ2-4|15|TRBD1|TRBV28
TGTGCCAGCAGTCTGACAGGGCCCGTGGGCAACATTCAGTACTTC
CASSLTGPVGNIQYF
>once|TRBJ2-4|14|NA|TRBV28
TGTGCCACCCATCAGAGGCTAGCCAAAAACATTCAGTACTTC
CATHQRLAKNIQYF
>NA|TRBJ1-1|13|NA|TRBV3-1/TRBV3-2
TGTGCCAGCAGCCAGAAGGGTCTCGCTGAAGCTTTCTTT
CASSQKGLAEAFF
>once|TRBJ2-1|17|TRBD2|TRBV7-2
TGTGCCAGCAGCTTAGGAACAGCGGGGGGGATCAACAATGAGCAGTTCTTC
CASSLGTAGGINNEQFF
>NA|TRBJ1-6|15|NA|TRBV19
TGTGCCAGTAGTATCAGGGGTGATTATAATTCACCCCTCCACTTT
CASSIRGDYNSPLHF
>once|TRBJ2-3|14|NA|TRBV18
TGTGCCAGCTCACCGGGGGTAAGCACAGATACGCAGTATTTT
CASSPGVSTDTQYF
>NA|TRBJ2-7|14|TRBD1|TRBV4-1
TGCGCCAGCAGCCTCGGAACAGGGGTGCGCGAGCAGTACTTC
CASSLGTGVREQYF
>NA|TRBJ2-1|15|NA|TRBV7-2
TGTGCCAGCAGCTTTTCCCCGGGGTTCAACAATGAGCAGTTCTTC
CASSFSPGFNNEQFF
>NA|TRBJ2-4|14|NA|TRBV9
TGTGCCAGCAGCGTAGGGCTGGGCGGGGCCATTCAGTACTTC
CASSVGLGGAIQYF
>NA|TRBJ1-1|14|TRBD1|TRBV5-1
TGCGCCAGCAGCTTGCCAACAGGGGCCGGAGAGGCTTTCTTT
CASSLPTGAGEAFF
>NA|TRBJ2-1|13|NA|TRBV27
TGTGCCAGCAGAGCTGGTTACTACAATGAGCAGTTCTTC
CASRAGYYNEQFF
>NA|TRBJ2-2|11|NA|TRBV27
TGTGCCAGCCCAATTTCCGGGGAGCTGTTTTTT
CASPISGELFF
>NA|TRBJ2-6|14|NA|TRBV9
TGTGCCAGCAGCTCCCACTCTGGGGCCAACGTCCTGACTTTC
CASSSHSGANVLTF
>NA|TRBJ2-2|16|NA|TRBV9
TGTGCCAGCAGCCCTAACAGGGTTCAGAACACCGGGGAGCTGTTTTTT
CASSPNRVQNTGELFF
>once|TRBJ1-5|13|NA|TRBV10-2
TGCGCCAGCAGTGTGGGGGAAAATCAGCCCCAGCATTTT
CASSVGENQPQHF
>NA|TRBJ2-6|16|NA|TRBV4-3
TGCGCCAGCAGCCAGGATAGGTCCTCTGGGGCCAACGTCCTGACTTTC
CASSQDRSSGANVLTF
>many|TRBJ1-5|13|NA|TRBV19
TGTGCCAGTAGTATAGATTATGGACAGCCCCAGCATTTT
CASSIDYGQPQHF
>NA|TRBJ1-1|13|NA|TRBV21-1
TGTGCCAGCTCGGACAGAATGTCCACTGAAGCTTTCTTT
CASSDRMSTEAFF
>few|TRBJ1-3|14|NA|TRBV3-1/TRBV3-2
TGTGCCAGCAACCGGGCGGGAACTGGAAACACCATATATTTT
CASNRAGTGNTIYF